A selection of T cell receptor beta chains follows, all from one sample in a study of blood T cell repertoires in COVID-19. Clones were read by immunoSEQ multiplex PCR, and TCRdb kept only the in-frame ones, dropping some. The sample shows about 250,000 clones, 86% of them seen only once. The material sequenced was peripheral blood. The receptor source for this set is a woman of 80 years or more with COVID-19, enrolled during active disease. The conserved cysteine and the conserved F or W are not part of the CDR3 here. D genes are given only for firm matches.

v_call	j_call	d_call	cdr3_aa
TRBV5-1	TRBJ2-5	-	ASSTRWETQY
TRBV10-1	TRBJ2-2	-	ASSESGTGELF
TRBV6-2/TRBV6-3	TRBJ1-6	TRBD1	ASSNGQGMVGSPLH
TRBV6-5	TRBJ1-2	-	AISGDNGYT
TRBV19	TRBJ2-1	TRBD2	ASSKGTSGVNEQF
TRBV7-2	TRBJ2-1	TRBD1	ASSRDRAYNEQF
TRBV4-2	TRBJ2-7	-	ASSQLDRFGEQY
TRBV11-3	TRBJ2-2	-	ASSFQSTGNTGELF
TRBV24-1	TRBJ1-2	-	ATSDFGTNYGYT
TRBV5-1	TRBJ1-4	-	ASSLGGLGEKLF
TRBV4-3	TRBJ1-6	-	ASSQDILGAASSYNSPLH
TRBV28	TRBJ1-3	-	ASSLRIPDTIY
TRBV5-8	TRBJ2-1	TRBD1	ASSSTGGSYNEQF
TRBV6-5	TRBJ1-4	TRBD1	ASSYIGTGNEKLF
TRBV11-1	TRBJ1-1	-	ASSSRGSNTEAF
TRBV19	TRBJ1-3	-	ASTSGEAGNTIY
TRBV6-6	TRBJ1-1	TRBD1	ASSYPQTGGNTEAF
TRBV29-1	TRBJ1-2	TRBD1	SVEMQGANDYGYT
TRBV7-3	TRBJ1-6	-	ASSVTGLYNSPLH
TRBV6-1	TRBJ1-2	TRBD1	ASSEGRDSRPYGYT
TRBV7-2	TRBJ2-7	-	ASSLSPSAATYEQY
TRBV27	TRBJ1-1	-	ASSLSRGYTEAF
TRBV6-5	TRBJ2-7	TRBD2	ASSYSTGGGYEQY
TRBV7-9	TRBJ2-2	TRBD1	ANTGQRNTGELF